The clone carrying this T cell receptor (beta chain) appeared a few times. Its antigen remains unknown. Different DNA sequences within this sample yield the same CDR3. The data were taken from a study of beta chain features in type 1 diabetes. Study-wide points: A greater similarity of naive, central memory and Treg TCRB repertoires was seen among patients than among healthy donors. HLA influence on TCRB rearrangement stayed unresolved here. Patients and controls would be equally affected if PCR favored shorter templates. Among type 1 diabetes patients, VDJ junctions had fewer insertions and more deletions.

Germline V gene data show CDR1 as SGHRS and CDR2 as YFSETQ. This CDR3 has 15 amino acids. The V and J ends lost 0 bases and 4 bases, in that order; junction bases with no gene match: 5. All of the isolated RNA was reverse transcribed, so expressed TCRB transcripts were sequenced. Sequencing was performed with immunoSEQ multiplex PCR; in TCRdb, only in-frame clones are kept and a portion is missing. The sample yields roughly 120,000 clones, under 40% seen once. Sequencing input: stem cell memory CD4+ T cells from blood. This sequence joins TRBV5-1 and TRBJ2-7; 9 nucleotides align to TRBD1. The sequence came from a woman aged 18 to 35 in good health. The CDR3 DNA reads TGCGCCAGCAGCTTGGATGGGACAGGGAGTTACGAGCAGTACTTC. It yields the protein CASSLDGTGSYEQYF.